A single sample gave rise to the 13 T cell receptor beta chains below, sequenced in a study of blood T cell repertoires in COVID-19. This table comes from immunoSEQ multiplex PCR, and its TCRdb copy is limited to in-frame clones, with some not included. The sample contains 220,000 or so clones, around 90% of which appear only once. Material: peripheral blood. These receptors came from a man in his sixties with COVID-19, enrolled during active disease.

Only one count was recorded for this clone. The gene calls are TRBV4-1 and TRBJ2-7, with 7 bases matching TRBD1. Germline CDR1 reads MGHRA; CDR2 reads YSYEKL. The CDR3 length is 15 residues. With V trimmed by 0 bases and J by 4 bases, 6 bases remained unmatched. The DNA for the CDR3 is TGCGCCAGCAGCCAAGATGAAAGGGGGCCATACGAGCAGTACTTC. Its translation is CASSQDERGPYEQYF.

The CDR3, as DNA: TGTGCCAGCAACCCACTAGCGGCGGTTGCCTACGAGCAGTACTTC. Protein: CASNPLAAVAYEQYF. J is TRBJ2-7 and V is TRBV2; 8 bases fit TRBD2. In germline, CDR1 is SNHLY, CDR2 FYNNEI. V shed 7 bases and J 2 bases; nucleotides not matched to a gene: 10. The CDR3 extends over 15 amino acids.

About this clone itself: At one end, the junction sequence differs from germline, possibly due to a read error. The gene calls are TRBV30 and TRBJ2-7, with D maybe TRBD1 (6 bases). CDR3 length: 11 amino acids. Per the germline V gene, CDR1 is GTSNPN and CDR2 is SVGIG (reference sequence). The CDR3 DNA reads as TGTGCCTGGAGTCCTGGGGGACAACGTTTCTTC. This codes for CAWSPGGQRFF.

In nucleotides, the CDR3 is TGTGCCAGCAGTTTCCAGGGTGGCTTCGGCTACACCTTC. Its translation: CASSFQGGFGYTF. The chain is built from TRBV28 and TRBJ1-2; perhaps TRBD1 as D (5 bases). Germline values: CDR1 MDHEN, CDR2 SYDVKM. Trimming cost V 3 bases and J 8 bases, with 13 bases left between them. This CDR3 is 13 amino acids long.

V is TRBV10-1 and J is TRBJ1-1, with 7 positions matching TRBD1. The CDR3 runs to 15 residues. The V gene end was trimmed by 1 base and the J gene end by 0 bases; junction bases not matched to a gene: 2. Germline V gene lookup returns CDR1 WNHNN and CDR2 SYGVQD (reference sequence). The CDR3 DNA reads TGCGCCAGCAGTGAGTTGCAGGGGGTGAACACTGAAGCTTTCTTT. It encodes CASSELQGVNTEAFF.

The chain carries TRBV5-6 and TRBJ1-6, with D possibly matching TRBD1 (5 bases). CDR1 SGHDT and CDR2 YYEEEE come from the germline V gene. This CDR3 has 14 amino acids. Deletions cut 4 bases from V and 10 bases from J, with 15 bases between. This CDR3 is CASSPQGYGSPLHF. CDR3 nucleotide sequence: TGTGCCAGCAGCCCGCAGGGATATGGGTCACCCCTCCACTTT.

CDR3 bases: TGTGCCAGCTCAGTAGGACAGTCGGGCGAGCAGTACTTC. Residues: CASSVGQSGEQYF. V and J are TRBV18 and TRBJ2-7; D is perhaps TRBD1 (6 bases). The CDR3 has 13 amino acids. Germline CDR1 and CDR2: KGHSH and LQKENI. Trimming took 5 bases from V and 6 from J, leaving 14 bases between them.

The genes are TRBV4-1 and TRBJ1-3; no clear D. This CDR3 region has 16 residues. CDR1 is MGHRA, CDR2 YSYEKL, per germline. V was cut by 3 bases and J by 0 bases, with 12 bases left in between. The CDR3 sequence is CASSQPSEGSGNTIYF. CDR3 nucleotides: TGCGCCAGCAGCCAGCCCTCGGAGGGCTCTGGAAACACCATATATTTT.

The chain combines TRBV29-1 with TRBJ1-2, with D unresolved. V was pared by 5 bases and J by 0 bases, with 4 bases between. The CDR3 contains 11 residues. Germline V gives CDR1 SQVTM, CDR2 ANQGSEA. The CDR3 DNA reads as TGCAGCGTTACAACTAACTATGGCTACACCTTC. Amino acids: CSVTTNYGYTF.

This clone has a single count. V usage is TRBV9 and J usage is TRBJ2-3, with 7 bases matching TRBD2. V gave up 1 base and J gave up 2 bases; unmatched junction bases: 4. The CDR3 runs to 15 residues. Germline CDR1 is SGDLS and CDR2 is YYNGEE. CDR3 sequence (DNA): TGTGCCAGCAGCGTATCTAGCGGAAACACAGATACGCAGTATTTT. It is translated as CASSVSSGNTDTQYF.

J is TRBJ1-1 and V is TRBV6-5; TRBD1 matches 8 bases. This CDR3 has 15 amino acids. Germline loops: CDR1 MNHEY, CDR2 SVGAGI. Trimming removed 4 bases from V and 3 bases from J; junction bases left unmatched: 7. The CDR3 DNA reads as TGTGCCAGCAGTTCGGACAGGGAGGTCGACACTGAAGCTTTCTTT. It specifies CASSSDREVDTEAFF.

This chain joins TRBV19 and TRBJ1-6; D unclear. The CDR3 runs to 14 residues. Germline V gives CDR1 LNHDA, CDR2 SQIVND (reference sequence). Between the trimmed V and J ends, which lost 7 bases and 6 bases, there was a span of 13 bases. The CDR3 region has the DNA TGTGCCAGTAAGCGGGAAGGCCTTAATTCACCCCTCCACTTT. It encodes CASKREGLNSPLHF.

The chain has TRBV28 and TRBJ2-3; the D gene is possibly TRBD1 (5 bases). The CDR3 consists of 13 residues. Per germline, CDR1 MDHEN and CDR2 SYDVKM. V lost 3 bases, J lost 2 bases, and 6 bases lay in between. For the CDR3, the DNA is TGTGCCAGCAGTTTGGGGCCCACAGATACGCAGTATTTT. Translated: CASSLGPTDTQYF.